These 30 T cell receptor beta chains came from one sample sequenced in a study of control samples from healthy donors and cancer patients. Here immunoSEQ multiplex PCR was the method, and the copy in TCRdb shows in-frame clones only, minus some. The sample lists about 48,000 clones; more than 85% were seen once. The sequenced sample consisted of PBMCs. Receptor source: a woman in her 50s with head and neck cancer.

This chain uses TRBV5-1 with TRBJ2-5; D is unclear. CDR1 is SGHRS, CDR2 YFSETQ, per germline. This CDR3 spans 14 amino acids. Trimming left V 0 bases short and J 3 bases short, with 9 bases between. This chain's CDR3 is CASSLDLAKETQYF. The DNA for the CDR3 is TGCGCCAGCAGCTTGGATTTGGCAAAAGAGACCCAGTACTTC.

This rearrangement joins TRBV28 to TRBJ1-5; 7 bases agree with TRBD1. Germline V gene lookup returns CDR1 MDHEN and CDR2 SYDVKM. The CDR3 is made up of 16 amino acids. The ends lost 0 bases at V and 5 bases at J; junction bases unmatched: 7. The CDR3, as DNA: TGTGCCAGCAGTTTATGGGGACAGCGGAGCTATCAGCCCCAGCATTTT. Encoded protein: CASSLWGQRSYQPQHF. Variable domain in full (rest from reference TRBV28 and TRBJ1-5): DVKVTQSSRYLVKRTGEKVFLECVQDMDHENMFWYRQDPGLGLRLIYFSYDVKMKEKGDIPEGYSVSREKKERFSLILESASTNQTSMYLCASSLWGQRSYQPQHFGDGTRLSIL.

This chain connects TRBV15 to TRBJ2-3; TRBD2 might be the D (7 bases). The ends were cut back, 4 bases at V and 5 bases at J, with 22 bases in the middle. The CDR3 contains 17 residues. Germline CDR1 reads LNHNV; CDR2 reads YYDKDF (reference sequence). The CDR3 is CATSIGRMGGGLDTQYF. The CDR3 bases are TGTGCCACCAGCATTGGGCGGATGGGGGGGGGCCTAGATACGCAGTATTTT.

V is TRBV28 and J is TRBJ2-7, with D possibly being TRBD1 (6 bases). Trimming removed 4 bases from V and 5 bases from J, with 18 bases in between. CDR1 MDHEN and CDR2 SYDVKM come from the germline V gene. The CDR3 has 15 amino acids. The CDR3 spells CASSSGHLSPDEQYF. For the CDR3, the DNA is TGTGCCAGCAGTTCGGGACATCTCTCCCCCGACGAGCAGTACTTC.

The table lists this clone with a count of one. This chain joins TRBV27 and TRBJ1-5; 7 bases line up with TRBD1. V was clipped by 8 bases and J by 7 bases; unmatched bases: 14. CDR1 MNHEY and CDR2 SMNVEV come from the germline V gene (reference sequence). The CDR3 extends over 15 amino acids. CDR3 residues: CASGPGAGGGQPQHF. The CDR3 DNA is TGTGCCAGCGGTCCGGGGGCAGGGGGAGGGCAGCCCCAGCATTTT.

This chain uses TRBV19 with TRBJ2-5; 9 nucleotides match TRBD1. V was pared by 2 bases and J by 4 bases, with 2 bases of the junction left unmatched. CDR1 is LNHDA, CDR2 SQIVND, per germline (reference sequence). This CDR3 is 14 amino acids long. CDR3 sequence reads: CASSIIQGAETQYF. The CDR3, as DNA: TGTGCCAGTAGTATAATACAGGGGGCAGAGACCCAGTACTTC.

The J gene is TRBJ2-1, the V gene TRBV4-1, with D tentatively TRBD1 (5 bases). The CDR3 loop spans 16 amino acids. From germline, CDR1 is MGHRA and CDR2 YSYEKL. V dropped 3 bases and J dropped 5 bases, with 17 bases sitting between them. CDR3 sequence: CASSHLGHSGDNEQFF. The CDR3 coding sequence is TGCGCCAGCAGCCATCTAGGACATAGTGGGGACAATGAGCAGTTCTTC.

DNA for the CDR3: TGTGCCAGCAGCTTGCCAGGACTACTCTCTGGGGCCAACGTCCTGACTTTC. Translation: CASSLPGLLSGANVLTF. This sequence joins TRBV5-8 and TRBJ2-6, with D perhaps TRBD2 (6 bases). Trimming shortened V by 1 base and J by 0 bases, and 11 bases separated the two germline ends. Germline-derived CDR1 and CDR2 are SGHTS and YDEGEE. The CDR3 is made up of 17 amino acids.

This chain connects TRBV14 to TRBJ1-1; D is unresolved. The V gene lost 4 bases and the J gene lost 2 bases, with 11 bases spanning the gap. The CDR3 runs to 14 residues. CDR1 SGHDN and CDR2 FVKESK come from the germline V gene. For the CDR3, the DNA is TGTGCCAGCAGCCCCGGACGGCCCAACACTGAAGCTTTCTTT. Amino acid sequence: CASSPGRPNTEAFF. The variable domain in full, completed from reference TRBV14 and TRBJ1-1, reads EAGVTQFPSHSVIEKGQTVTLRCDPISGHDNLYWYRRVMGKEIKFLLHFVKESKQDESGMPNNRFLAERTGGTYSTLKVQPAELEDSGVYFCASSPGRPNTEAFFGQGTRLTVV.

As DNA, the CDR3 is TGTGCCAGCACCACCTACGGGCCCTACGAGCAGTACTTC. Encoded protein: CASTTYGPYEQYF. The V call is TRBV7-2, the J call TRBJ2-7; D is undetermined. Germline CDR1 and CDR2: SGHTA and FQGNSA. Deletions cut 7 bases from V and 2 bases from J, with 12 bases between. The length of the CDR3 is 13 residues.

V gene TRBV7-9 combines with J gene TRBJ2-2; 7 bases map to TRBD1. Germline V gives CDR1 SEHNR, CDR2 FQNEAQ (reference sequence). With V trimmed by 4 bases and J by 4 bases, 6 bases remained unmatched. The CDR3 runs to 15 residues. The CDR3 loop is CASSSWTGSTGELFF. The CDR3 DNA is TGTGCCAGCAGCTCCTGGACAGGTTCCACCGGGGAGCTGTTTTTT.

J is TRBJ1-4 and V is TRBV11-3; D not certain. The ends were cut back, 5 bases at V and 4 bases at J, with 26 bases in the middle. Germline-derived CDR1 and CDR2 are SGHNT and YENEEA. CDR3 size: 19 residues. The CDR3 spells CASSPPPSNGLLFNEKLFF. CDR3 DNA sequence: TGTGCCAGCAGCCCCCCACCTTCGAACGGACTCTTGTTTAATGAAAAACTGTTTTTT.

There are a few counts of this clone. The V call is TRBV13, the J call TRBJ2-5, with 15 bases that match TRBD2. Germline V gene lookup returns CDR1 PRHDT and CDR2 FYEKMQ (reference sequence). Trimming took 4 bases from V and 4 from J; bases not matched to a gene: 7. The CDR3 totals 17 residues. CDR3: CASSSRLGLAGGETQYF. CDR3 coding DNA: TGTGCCAGCAGCTCGCGTCTGGGACTAGCGGGAGGAGAGACCCAGTACTTC.

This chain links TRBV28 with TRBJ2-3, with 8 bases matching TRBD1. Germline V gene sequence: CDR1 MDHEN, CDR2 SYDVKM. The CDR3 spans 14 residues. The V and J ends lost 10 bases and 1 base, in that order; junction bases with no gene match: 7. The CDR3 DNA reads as TGTGCCACCCTGGACAGGGATGGCACAGATACGCAGTATTTT. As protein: CATLDRDGTDTQYF.

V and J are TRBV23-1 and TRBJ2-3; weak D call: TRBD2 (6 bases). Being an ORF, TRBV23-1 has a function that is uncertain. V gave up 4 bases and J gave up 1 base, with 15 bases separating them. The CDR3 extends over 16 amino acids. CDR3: CASSLGTVHCTDTQYF. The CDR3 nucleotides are TGCGCCAGCAGTCTGGGGACTGTTCATTGCACAGATACGCAGTATTTT.

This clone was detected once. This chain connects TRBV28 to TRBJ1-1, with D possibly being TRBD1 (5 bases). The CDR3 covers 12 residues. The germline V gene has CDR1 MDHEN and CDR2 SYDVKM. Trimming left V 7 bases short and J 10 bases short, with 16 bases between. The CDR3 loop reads CASTILTGTAFF. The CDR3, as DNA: TGTGCCAGCACCATACTCACAGGAACAGCTTTCTTT.

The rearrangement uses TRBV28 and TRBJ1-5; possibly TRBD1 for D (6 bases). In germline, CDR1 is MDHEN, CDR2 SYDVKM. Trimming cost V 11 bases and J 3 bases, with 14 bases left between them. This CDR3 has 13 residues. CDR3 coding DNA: TGTGCCTGTGGGGGACACGCCAATCAGCCCCAGCATTTT. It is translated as CACGGHANQPQHF.

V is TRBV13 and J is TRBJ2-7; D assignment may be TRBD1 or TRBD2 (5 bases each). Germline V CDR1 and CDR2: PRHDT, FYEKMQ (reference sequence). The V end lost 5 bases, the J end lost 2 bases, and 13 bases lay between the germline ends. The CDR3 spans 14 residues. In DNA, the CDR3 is TGTGCCAGCAGCCTAAAGGGGACGACCTACGAGCAGTACTTC. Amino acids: CASSLKGTTYEQYF.

The CDR3 DNA reads as TGCAGCGCCCTTATGGACACCGTTCTGACTTTC. It yields the protein CSALMDTVLTF. The chain is built from TRBV29-1 and TRBJ2-6, with D tentatively TRBD1 (5 bases). Looked up from germline, CDR1 is SQVTM and CDR2 is ANQGSEA. The CDR3 has 11 amino acids. V was pared by 7 bases and J by 16 bases, with 17 bases between.

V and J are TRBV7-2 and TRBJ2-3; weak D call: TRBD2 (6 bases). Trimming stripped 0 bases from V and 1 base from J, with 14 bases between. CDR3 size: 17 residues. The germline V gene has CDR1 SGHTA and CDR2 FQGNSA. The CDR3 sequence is CASSLAGGARGTDTQYF. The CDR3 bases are TGTGCCAGCAGCTTAGCGGGGGGAGCTAGGGGCACAGATACGCAGTATTTT. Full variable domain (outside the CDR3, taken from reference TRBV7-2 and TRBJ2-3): GAGVSQSPSNKVTEKGKDVELRCDPISGHTALYWYRQSLGQGLEFLIYFQGNSAPDKSGLPSDRFSAERTGGSVSTLTIQRTQQEDSAVYLCASSLAGGARGTDTQYFGPGTRLTVL.

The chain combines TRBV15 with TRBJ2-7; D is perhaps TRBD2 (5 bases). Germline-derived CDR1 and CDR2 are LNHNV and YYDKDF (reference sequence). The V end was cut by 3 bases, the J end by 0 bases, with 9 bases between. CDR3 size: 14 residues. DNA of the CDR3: TGTGCCACCAGCAGGGAGGTTAGCTCCTACGAGCAGTACTTC. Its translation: CATSREVSSYEQYF. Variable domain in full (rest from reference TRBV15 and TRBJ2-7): DAMVIQNPRYQVTQFGKPVTLSCSQTLNHNVMYWYQQKSSQAPKLLFHYYDKDFNNEADTPDNFQSRRPNTSFCFLDIRSPGLGDTAMYLCATSREVSSYEQYFGPGTRLTVT.

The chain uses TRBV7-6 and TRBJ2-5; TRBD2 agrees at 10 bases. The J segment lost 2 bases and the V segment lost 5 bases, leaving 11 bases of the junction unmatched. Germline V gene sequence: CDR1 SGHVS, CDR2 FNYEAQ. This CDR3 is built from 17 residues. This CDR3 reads CASSLDGSGGDQETQYF. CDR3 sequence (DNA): TGTGCCAGCAGCCTAGACGGAAGCGGGGGGGATCAAGAGACCCAGTACTTC. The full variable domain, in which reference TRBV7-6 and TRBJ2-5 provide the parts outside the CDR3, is GAGVSQSPRYKVTKRGQDVALRCDPISGHVSLYWYRQALGQGPEFLTYFNYEAQQDKSGLPNDRFSAERPEGSISTLTIQRTEQRDSAMYRCASSLDGSGGDQETQYFGPGTRLLVL.

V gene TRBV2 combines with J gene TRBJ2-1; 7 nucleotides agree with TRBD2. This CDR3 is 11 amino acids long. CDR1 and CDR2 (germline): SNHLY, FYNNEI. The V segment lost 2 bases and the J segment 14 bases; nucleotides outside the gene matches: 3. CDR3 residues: CASSERGREFF. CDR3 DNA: TGTGCCAGCAGTGAACGGGGGAGGGAGTTCTTC. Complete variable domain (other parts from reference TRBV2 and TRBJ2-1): EPEVTQTPSHQVTQMGQEVILRCVPISNHLYFYWYRQILGQKVEFLVSFYNNEISEKSEIFDDQFSVERPDGSNFTLKIRSTKLEDSAMYFCASSERGREFFGPGTRLTVL.

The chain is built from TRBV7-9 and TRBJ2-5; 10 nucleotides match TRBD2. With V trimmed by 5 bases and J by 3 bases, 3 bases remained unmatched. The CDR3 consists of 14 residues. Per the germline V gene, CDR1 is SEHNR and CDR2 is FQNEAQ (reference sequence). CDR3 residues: CASSPGLAEETQYF. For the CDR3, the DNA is TGTGCCAGCAGCCCCGGACTAGCGGAAGAGACCCAGTACTTC.

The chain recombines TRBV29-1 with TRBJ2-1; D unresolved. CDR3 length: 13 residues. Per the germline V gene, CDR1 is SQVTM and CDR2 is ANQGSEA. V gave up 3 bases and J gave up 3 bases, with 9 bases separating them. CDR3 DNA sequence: TGCAGCGTTGAGAGGCAAGGCTACAATGAGCAGTTCTTC. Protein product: CSVERQGYNEQFF.

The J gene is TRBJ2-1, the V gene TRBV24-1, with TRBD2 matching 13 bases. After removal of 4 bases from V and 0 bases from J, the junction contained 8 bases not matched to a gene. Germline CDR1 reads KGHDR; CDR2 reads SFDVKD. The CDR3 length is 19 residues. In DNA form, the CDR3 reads TGTGCCACCAGTGACCCCCTGGGACTAGCGGGATACTCCTACAATGAGCAGTTCTTC. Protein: CATSDPLGLAGYSYNEQFF.

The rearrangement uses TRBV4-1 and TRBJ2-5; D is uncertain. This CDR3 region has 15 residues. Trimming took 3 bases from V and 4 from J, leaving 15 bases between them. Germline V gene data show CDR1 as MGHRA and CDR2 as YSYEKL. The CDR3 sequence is CASSHGPGLGETQYF. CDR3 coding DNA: TGCGCCAGCAGCCACGGCCCGGGTTTGGGAGAGACCCAGTACTTC.

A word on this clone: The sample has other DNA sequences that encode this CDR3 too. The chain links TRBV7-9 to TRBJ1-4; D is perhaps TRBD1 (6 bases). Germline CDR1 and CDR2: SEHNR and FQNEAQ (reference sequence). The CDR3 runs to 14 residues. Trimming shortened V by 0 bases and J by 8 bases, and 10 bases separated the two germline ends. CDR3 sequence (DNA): TGTGCCAGCAGCTTAGCGAGGGGGGACGAAAAACTGTTTTTT. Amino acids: CASSLARGDEKLFF.

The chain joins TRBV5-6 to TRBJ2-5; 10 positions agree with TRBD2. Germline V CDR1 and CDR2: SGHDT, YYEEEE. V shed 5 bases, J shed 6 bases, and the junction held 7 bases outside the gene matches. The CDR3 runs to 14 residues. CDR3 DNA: TGTGCCAGCAGGGCCGGGACTAGCGTAAAGACCCAGTACTTC. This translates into CASRAGTSVKTQYF.

The CDR3 DNA reads as TGTGCCAGCTCAACCGCAGATCGTCAGCCCCAGCATTTT. As protein: CASSTADRQPQHF. The chain couples TRBV18 to TRBJ1-5, with D uncertain. V lost 5 bases and J 6 bases, leaving 11 bases between the germline ends. The CDR3 runs 13 residues. Germline V lookup: CDR1 KGHSH, CDR2 LQKENI.